This TCR beta chain came from a study of vaccination and CD4 T cells after COVID-19. Trimming pared 2 bases from V and 7 bases from J, leaving 8 bases between. Germline V gives CDR1 LGHDT, CDR2 YNNKEL (reference sequence). This CDR3 has 12 amino acids. The assay that was used to sequence DNA from cultured CD4+ T cells was the Oncomine TCR Beta short-read assay. Investigators isolated genomic DNA from cultured CD4+ T cells. TCRdb re-called the PCR reads with MiXCR, one entry per CDR3 protein. Found here are about 18,000 distinct CDR3 sequences, around 50% of them singletons; the top ten hold more than 8.5%. Comment on this clonotype: Its specificity is unknown.

Treatment of the sample: roughly 10-day PBMC culture with coronavirus spike peptide pools or control peptides (ViraFEST assay). ViraFEST stimulated the growth of antigen-specific T cells using peptide pools and subsequently profiled their TCRs by sequencing. It was with 8.5 to 10 IU/ml IL-2 and roughly 9.5 ug/ml peptide pools that 1.5 million to 2.5 million PBMCs per well were cultured. The sample here was CD4+ T cells from blood, cultured in vitro, taken before SARS-CoV-2 vaccination. The chain has TRBV3-1 and TRBJ2-5; D is unclear. The clonotype originates from a human donor who had recovered from COVID-19. DNA of the CDR3: TGTGCCAGCAGCCAAATGTCGGCGACCCAGTACTTC. It codes for CASSQMSATQYF.